A single sample gave rise to the 16 T cell receptor beta chains below, sequenced in a study of blood T cell repertoires in COVID-19. The data were produced by immunoSEQ multiplex PCR, yet TCRdb's version contains in-frame clones alone and is incomplete. The profile shows roughly 500,000 clones, more than 85% of them singletons. The specimen was PBMCs or T cells enriched from blood (not recorded which). All receptors derive from a woman aged 55-69 years who had recovered from COVID-19.

This clone was recorded only once. The chain carries TRBV27 and TRBJ2-1; TRBD2 might be the D (5 bases). Germline V gene data show CDR1 as MNHEY and CDR2 as SMNVEV (reference sequence). Trimming pared 6 bases from V and 10 bases from J, leaving 13 bases between. The CDR3 runs to 12 residues. This chain's CDR3 is CASRPSPGEQFF. The CDR3 bases are TGTGCCAGCAGACCCTCACCGGGGGAGCAGTTCTTC.

The chain is built from TRBV6-5 and TRBJ2-2; a weak D match, TRBD2 (5 bases). This CDR3 is built from 14 residues. Germline loops: CDR1 MNHEY, CDR2 SVGAGI. The V gene lost 6 bases and the J gene lost 3 bases, with 11 bases spanning the gap. This CDR3 reads CASRPSRDTGELFF. In nucleotides, the CDR3 is TGTGCCAGCAGGCCATCGCGGGACACCGGGGAGCTGTTTTTT.

The rearrangement links TRBV9 to TRBJ1-6; 11 bases map to TRBD1. The germline CDR1 and CDR2 sequences are SGDLS and YYNGEE. Trimming at V came to 3 bases and at J to 4 bases, leaving 9 bases not matched to a gene. The CDR3 is 18 residues long. The CDR3 reads CASSAEGQGAPYNSPLHF. CDR3 DNA: TGTGCCAGCAGCGCGGAAGGACAGGGGGCCCCTTATAATTCACCCCTCCACTTT. The full variable domain, in which reference TRBV9 and TRBJ1-6 provide the parts outside the CDR3, is DSGVTQTPKHLITATGQRVTLRCSPRSGDLSVYWYQQSLDQGLQFLIQYYNGEERAKGNILERFSAQQFPDLHSELNLSSLELGDSALYFCASSAEGQGAPYNSPLHFGNGTRLTVT.

This chain uses TRBV11-2 with TRBJ1-5, with 10 bases identical to TRBD1. The CDR3 is 14 amino acids. V shed 6 bases, J shed 5 bases, and the junction held 4 bases outside the gene matches. Germline values: CDR1 SGHAT, CDR2 FQNNGV. DNA of the CDR3: TGTGCCAGCAGTCGACAGGGGGCGGATCAGCCCCAGCATTTT. The encoded protein is CASSRQGADQPQHF.

This chain uses TRBV4-1 with TRBJ1-6, with no clear D. The CDR3 sequence is 19 residues long. CDR1 is MGHRA, CDR2 YSYEKL, per germline. Trimming left V 1 base short and J 0 bases short, with 16 bases between. The CDR3 spells CASSQVLWRGGSYNSPLHF. The DNA of the CDR3 is TGCGCCAGCAGCCAAGTTCTTTGGCGAGGCGGCTCCTATAATTCACCCCTCCACTTT.

This chain uses TRBV7-2 with TRBJ1-1; D ambiguous. The CDR3 spans 11 residues. Germline lookup yields CDR1 SGHTA and CDR2 FQGNSA. Trimming took 1 base from V and 7 from J, leaving 4 bases between them. The CDR3 reads CASSLGLEAFF. The CDR3 nucleotides are TGTGCCAGCAGCTTAGGACTTGAAGCTTTCTTT.

The V and J genes are TRBV3-1 (or the pseudogene TRBV3-2) and TRBJ1-3; TRBD1 aligns across 8 bases. CDR3 length: 16 residues. The germline CDR1 and CDR2 sequences are LGHDT and YNNKEL (reference sequence). The V and J ends lost 1 base and 0 bases, in that order; junction bases with no gene match: 2. As DNA, the CDR3 is TGTGCCAGCAGCCAAGGGACAGGGTACTCTGGAAACACCATATATTTT. Protein product: CASSQGTGYSGNTIYF.

This sequence joins TRBV27 and TRBJ1-4; 8 bases are a match to TRBD1. Germline V CDR1 and CDR2: MNHEY, SMNVEV (reference sequence). CDR3 length: 19 amino acids. Trimming at V came to 5 bases and at J to 0 bases, leaving 14 bases not matched to a gene. The CDR3: CASSPRTGFYTATNEKLFF. CDR3 in DNA: TGTGCCAGCAGTCCCCGGACAGGGTTTTATACGGCAACTAATGAAAAACTGTTTTTT.

This chain links TRBV11-3 with TRBJ1-4; 7 nucleotides align to TRBD1. Germline values: CDR1 SGHNT, CDR2 YENEEA. With V trimmed by 4 bases and J by 8 bases, 7 bases remained unmatched. This CDR3 has 14 residues. CDR3 region: CASSYRDSSEKLFF. For the CDR3, the DNA is TGTGCCAGCAGCTACCGGGACAGTAGCGAAAAACTGTTTTTT.

The V and J genes are TRBV5-1 and TRBJ1-1; a possible D gene is TRBD1 (5 bases). Germline CDR1 reads SGHRS; CDR2 reads YFSETQ. Trimming cost V 3 bases and J 5 bases, with 17 bases left between them. CDR3 length equals 15 residues. The CDR3 region is CASSSGGTAATEAFF. For the CDR3, the DNA is TGCGCCAGCAGCTCAGGAGGGACCGCCGCGACTGAAGCTTTCTTT.

This chain uses TRBV6-1 with TRBJ2-2, with 7 nucleotides matching TRBD1. The CDR3 is made up of 12 amino acids. V gave up 10 bases and J gave up 7 bases; unmatched junction bases: 6. In germline, CDR1 is MNHNS, CDR2 SASEGT. The CDR3 loop reads CATRTGDGELFF. The CDR3 nucleotides read TGTGCCACCCGAACAGGGGACGGGGAGCTGTTTTTT.

The chain carries TRBV19 and TRBJ1-1, with a possible D match to TRBD1 (5 bases). This CDR3 is built from 14 residues. The V gene's germline CDR1 is LNHDA and CDR2 SQIVND (reference sequence). Trimming stripped 7 bases from V and 4 bases from J, with 16 bases between. CDR3 coding DNA: TGTGCCAGTACCCGCGGTCGGCAGGGCACTGAAGCTTTCTTT. It translates to CASTRGRQGTEAFF.

J is TRBJ2-7 and V is TRBV19; 8 bases line up with TRBD2. The CDR3 loop spans 15 amino acids. Looked up from germline, CDR1 is LNHDA and CDR2 is SQIVND (reference sequence). J gave up 4 bases and V 3 bases, and 8 bases lay outside the gene matches. The CDR3 bases are TGTGCCAGTAGTATCGTGGCGGGGGGAAATTACGAGCAGTACTTC. Protein product: CASSIVAGGNYEQYF.

The chain employs TRBV4-1 and TRBJ2-3; the match to TRBD2 covers 7 bases. CDR1 is MGHRA and CDR2 is YSYEKL in the germline V gene. V lost 0 bases and J lost 2; bases outside the gene matches: 8. The CDR3 is 17 amino acids. The CDR3 DNA follows: TGCGCCAGCAGCCAAGATCCCGGGCTAGCGGACACAGATACGCAGTATTTT. It yields the protein CASSQDPGLADTDTQYF.

The V call is TRBV7-9, the J call TRBJ1-5, with 8 bases identical to TRBD1. The CDR3 extends over 14 amino acids. V trimming: 5 bases; J trimming: 7 bases; junction bases outside the gene matches: 7. Germline CDR1 is SEHNR and CDR2 is FQNEAQ (reference sequence). The CDR3 DNA sequence: TGTGCCAGCAGCAGCAACAGGGGGTACCAGCCCCAGCATTTT. It yields the protein CASSSNRGYQPQHF. Full variable domain (outside the CDR3, taken from reference TRBV7-9 and TRBJ1-5): DTGVSQNPRHKITKRGQNVTFRCDPISEHNRLYWYRQTLGQGPEFLTYFQNEAQLEKSRLLSDRFSAERPKGSFSTLEIQRTEQGDSAMYLCASSSNRGYQPQHFGDGTRLSIL.

This sequence joins TRBV12-1 and TRBJ1-2. TRBV12-1 is assigned pseudogene status. CDR3 size: 15 residues. The CDR3 sequence is CASSFVPGRGYGYTF. CDR3 sequence (DNA): TGTGCCAGCAGCTTTGTGCCAGGGAGGGGCTATGGCTACACCTTC.